One and the same sample provided the 8 T cell receptor beta chains below, sequenced in a study of radiation and T cells in renal cell carcinoma. Noted time point: baseline pretreatment blood. The treatment: 15 Gy SBRT to primary tumor, nephrectomy 4 weeks later. The table came from immunoSEQ multiplex PCR; TCRdb's copy has only in-frame clones and leaves some out. This sample carries 95,000 to 150,000 clones, approximately 78% of them seen once, and the ten largest clones take around 3%. The sample was blood, taken from a patient whose treatment included radiotherapy and nephrectomy. These receptors were taken from a woman aged 60-70 years with renal cell carcinoma.

This chain links TRBV14 with TRBJ2-1, with D unclear. Germline V lookup: CDR1 SGHDN, CDR2 FVKESK. Trimming cost V 3 bases and J 5 bases, with 8 bases left between them. The CDR3 spans 13 residues. CDR3 protein: CASSQGLNNEQFF. The CDR3 DNA reads TGTGCCAGCAGCCAGGGTTTGAACAATGAGCAGTTCTTC.

The chain couples TRBV6-6 to TRBJ1-4; the D gene is possibly TRBD1 (5 bases). Trimming stripped 5 bases from V and 4 bases from J, with 14 bases between. Germline values: CDR1 MNHNY, CDR2 SVGAGI (reference sequence). This CDR3 has 15 residues. CDR3 in amino acids: CASSTTDTINEKLFF. Written as DNA, the CDR3 is TGTGCCAGCAGTACGACGGACACGATTAATGAAAAACTGTTTTTT.

This clone was detected once. The chain recombines TRBV19 with TRBJ2-4, with 13 bases identical to TRBD2. Germline loops: CDR1 LNHDA, CDR2 SQIVND (reference sequence). V shed 5 bases and J 3 bases; nucleotides not matched to a gene: 4. The CDR3 contains 16 residues. Here the CDR3 reads CASSAGLAGDKNIQYF. As DNA, the CDR3 is TGTGCCAGTAGTGCTGGACTAGCGGGGGACAAAAACATTCAGTACTTC.

This chain uses TRBV4-1 with TRBJ2-7; 10 bases are a match to TRBD1. Germline assignment: CDR1 MGHRA and CDR2 YSYEKL. V was clipped by 4 bases and J by 5 bases; unmatched bases: 8. The CDR3 has 15 amino acids. CDR3 in amino acids: CASSLFGTGDHEQYF. The CDR3 DNA reads as TGCGCCAGCAGCCTGTTCGGGACAGGGGACCACGAGCAGTACTTC.

This chain joins TRBV9 and TRBJ2-1; 11 positions agree with TRBD2. The ends lost 3 bases at V and 10 bases at J; junction bases unmatched: 9. The CDR3 extends over 15 amino acids. Germline-derived CDR1 and CDR2 are SGDLS and YYNGEE. CDR3 DNA sequence: TGTGCCAGCAGCGCCCCGGGACTAGCGGTCGGGGAGCAGTTCTTC. Its translation is CASSAPGLAVGEQFF. Filled out from reference TRBV9 and TRBJ2-1, the complete variable domain reads DSGVTQTPKHLITATGQRVTLRCSPRSGDLSVYWYQQSLDQGLQFLIQYYNGEERAKGNILERFSAQQFPDLHSELNLSSLELGDSALYFCASSAPGLAVGEQFFGPGTRLTVL.

The chain links TRBV6-6 to TRBJ2-1, with TRBD1 matching 9 bases. The CDR3 is made up of 16 amino acids. The J segment lost 5 bases and the V segment lost 0 bases, leaving 5 bases of the junction unmatched. Germline assignment: CDR1 MNHNY and CDR2 SVGAGI (reference sequence). The CDR3 nucleotides read TGTGCCAGCAGTTACTCGGGACAGGGTAAGGACAATGAGCAGTTCTTC. This encodes CASSYSGQGKDNEQFF.

The chain is built from TRBV5-6 and TRBJ2-7, with D hard to call. The CDR3 consists of 14 residues. V shed 2 bases and J shed 3 bases, with 12 bases lying between them. The V gene's germline CDR1 is SGHDT and CDR2 YYEEEE. The CDR3 loop reads CASSFGSGVYEQYF. CDR3 bases: TGTGCCAGCAGCTTCGGGTCAGGAGTCTACGAGCAGTACTTC.

V is TRBV14 and J is TRBJ1-1; weak D call: TRBD1 (5 bases). V was cut by 4 bases and J by 3 bases, with 15 bases left in between. CDR3 length: 15 residues. Germline CDR1 SGHDN, CDR2 FVKESK. CDR3 loop: CASSPTSGMHTEAFF. Written as DNA, the CDR3 is TGTGCCAGCAGCCCGACGTCAGGGATGCACACTGAAGCTTTCTTT.